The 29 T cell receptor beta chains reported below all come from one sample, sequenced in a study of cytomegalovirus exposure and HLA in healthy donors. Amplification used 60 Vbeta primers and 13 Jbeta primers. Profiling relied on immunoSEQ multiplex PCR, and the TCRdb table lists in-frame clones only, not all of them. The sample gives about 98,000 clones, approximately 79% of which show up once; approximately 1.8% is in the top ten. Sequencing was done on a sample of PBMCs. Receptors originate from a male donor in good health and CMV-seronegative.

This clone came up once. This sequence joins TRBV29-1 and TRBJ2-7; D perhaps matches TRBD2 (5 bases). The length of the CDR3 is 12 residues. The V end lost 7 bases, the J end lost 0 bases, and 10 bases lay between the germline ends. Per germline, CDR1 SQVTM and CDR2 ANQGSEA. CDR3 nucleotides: TGCAGCGCGGAGGAGGACTCCTACGAGCAGTACTTC. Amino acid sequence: CSAEEDSYEQYF.

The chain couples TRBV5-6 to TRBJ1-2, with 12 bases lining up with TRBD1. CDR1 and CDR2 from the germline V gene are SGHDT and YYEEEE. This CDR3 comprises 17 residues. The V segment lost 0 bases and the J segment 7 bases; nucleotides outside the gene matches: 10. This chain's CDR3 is CASSLALGGTGGIGYTF. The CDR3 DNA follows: TGTGCCAGCAGCTTGGCGCTCGGGGGGACAGGGGGCATTGGCTACACCTTC.

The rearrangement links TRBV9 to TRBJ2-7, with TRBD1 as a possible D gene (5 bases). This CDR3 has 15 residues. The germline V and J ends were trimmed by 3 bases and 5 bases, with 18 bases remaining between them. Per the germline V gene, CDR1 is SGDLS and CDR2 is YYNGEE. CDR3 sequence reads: CASSASSAGSHEQYF. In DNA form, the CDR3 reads TGTGCCAGCAGCGCCAGCTCAGCAGGGTCCCACGAGCAGTACTTC.

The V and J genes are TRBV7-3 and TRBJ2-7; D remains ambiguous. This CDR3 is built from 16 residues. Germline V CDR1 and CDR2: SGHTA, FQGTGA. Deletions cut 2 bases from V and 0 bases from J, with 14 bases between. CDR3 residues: CASSLEADYDSYEQYF. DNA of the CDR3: TGTGCCAGCAGCTTAGAGGCGGATTACGACTCCTACGAGCAGTACTTC.

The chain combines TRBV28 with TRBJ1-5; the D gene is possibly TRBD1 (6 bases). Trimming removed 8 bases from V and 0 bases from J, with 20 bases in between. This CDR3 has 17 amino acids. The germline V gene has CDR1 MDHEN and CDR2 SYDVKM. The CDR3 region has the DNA TGTGCCAGCCGCCTTCTGACAGGAACTCATAGCAATCAGCCCCAGCATTTT. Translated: CASRLLTGTHSNQPQHF.

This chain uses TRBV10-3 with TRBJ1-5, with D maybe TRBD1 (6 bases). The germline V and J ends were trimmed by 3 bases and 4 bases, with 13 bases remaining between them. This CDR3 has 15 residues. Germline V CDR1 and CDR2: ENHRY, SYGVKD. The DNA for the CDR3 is TGTGCCATCAGTGACTCCGGGCAGGGGAATCAGCCCCAGCATTTT. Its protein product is CAISDSGQGNQPQHF.

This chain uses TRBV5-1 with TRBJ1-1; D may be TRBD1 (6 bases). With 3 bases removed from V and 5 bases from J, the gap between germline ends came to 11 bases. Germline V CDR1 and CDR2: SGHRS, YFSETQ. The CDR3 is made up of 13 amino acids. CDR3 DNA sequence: TGCGCCAGCAGCTCACAGGGTGGAACTGAAGCTTTCTTT. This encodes CASSSQGGTEAFF. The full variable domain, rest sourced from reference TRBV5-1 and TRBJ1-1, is KAGVTQTPRYLIKTRGQQVTLSCSPISGHRSVSWYQQTPGQGLQFLFEYFSETQRNKGNFPGRFSGRQFSNSRSEMNVSTLELGDSALYLCASSSQGGTEAFFGQGTRLTVV.

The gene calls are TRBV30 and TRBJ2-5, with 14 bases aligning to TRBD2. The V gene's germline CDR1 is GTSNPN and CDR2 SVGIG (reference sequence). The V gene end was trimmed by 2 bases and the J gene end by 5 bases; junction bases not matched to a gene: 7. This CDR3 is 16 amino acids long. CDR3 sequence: CAWSPPGLAGAETQYF. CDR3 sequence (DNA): TGTGCCTGGAGTCCTCCGGGACTAGCGGGAGCGGAGACCCAGTACTTC.

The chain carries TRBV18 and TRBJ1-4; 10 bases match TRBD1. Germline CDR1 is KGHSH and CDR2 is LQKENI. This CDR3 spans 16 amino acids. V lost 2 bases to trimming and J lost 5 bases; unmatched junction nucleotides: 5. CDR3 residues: CASSPARTGGNEKLFF. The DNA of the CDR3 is TGTGCCAGCTCACCAGCGAGGACAGGGGGAAATGAAAAACTGTTTTTT.

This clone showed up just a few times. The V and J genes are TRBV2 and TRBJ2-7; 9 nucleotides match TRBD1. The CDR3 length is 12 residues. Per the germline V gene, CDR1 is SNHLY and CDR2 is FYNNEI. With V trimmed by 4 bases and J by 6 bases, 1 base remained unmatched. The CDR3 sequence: CASSVDRGEQYF. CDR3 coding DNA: TGTGCCAGCAGTGTGGACAGGGGCGAGCAGTACTTC.

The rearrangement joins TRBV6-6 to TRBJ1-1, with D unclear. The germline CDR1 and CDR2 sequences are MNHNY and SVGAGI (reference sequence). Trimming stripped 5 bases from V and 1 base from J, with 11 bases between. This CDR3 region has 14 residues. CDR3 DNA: TGTGCCAGCAGTCTGTGGGAGGGGAACACTGAAGCTTTCTTT. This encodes CASSLWEGNTEAFF.

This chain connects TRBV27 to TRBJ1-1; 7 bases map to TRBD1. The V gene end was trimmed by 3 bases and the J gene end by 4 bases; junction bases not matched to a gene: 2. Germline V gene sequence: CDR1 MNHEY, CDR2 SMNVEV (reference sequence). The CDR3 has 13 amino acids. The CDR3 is CASSFPGGTEAFF. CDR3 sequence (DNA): TGTGCCAGCAGTTTTCCAGGGGGCACTGAAGCTTTCTTT.

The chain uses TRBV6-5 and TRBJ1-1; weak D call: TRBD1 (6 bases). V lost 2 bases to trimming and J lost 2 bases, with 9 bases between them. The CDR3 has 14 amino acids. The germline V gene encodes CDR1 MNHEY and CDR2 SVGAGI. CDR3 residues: CASSYGGYNTEAFF. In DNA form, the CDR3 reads TGTGCCAGCAGTTACGGGGGCTACAACACTGAAGCTTTCTTT.

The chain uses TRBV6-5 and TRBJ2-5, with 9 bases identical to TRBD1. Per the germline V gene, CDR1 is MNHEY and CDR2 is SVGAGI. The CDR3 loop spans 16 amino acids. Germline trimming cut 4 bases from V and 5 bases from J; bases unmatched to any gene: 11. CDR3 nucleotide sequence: TGTGCCAGCAGTTCCCGGACAGGGGTGGGATTCGAGACCCAGTACTTC. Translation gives CASSSRTGVGFETQYF.

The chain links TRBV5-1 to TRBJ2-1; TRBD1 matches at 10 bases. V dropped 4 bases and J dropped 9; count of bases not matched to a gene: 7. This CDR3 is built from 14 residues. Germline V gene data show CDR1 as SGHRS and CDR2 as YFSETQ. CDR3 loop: CASSRLTGGSEQFF. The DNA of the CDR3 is TGCGCCAGCAGCCGCCTGACAGGGGGCAGTGAGCAGTTCTTC.

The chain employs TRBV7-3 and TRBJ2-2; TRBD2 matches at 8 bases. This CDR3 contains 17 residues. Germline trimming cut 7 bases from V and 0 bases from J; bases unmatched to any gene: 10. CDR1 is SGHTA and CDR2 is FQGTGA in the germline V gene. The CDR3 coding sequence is TGTGCCAGCACCCTCCTCCCAGCGGGAGCGAACACCGGGGAGCTGTTTTTT. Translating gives CASTLLPAGANTGELFF.

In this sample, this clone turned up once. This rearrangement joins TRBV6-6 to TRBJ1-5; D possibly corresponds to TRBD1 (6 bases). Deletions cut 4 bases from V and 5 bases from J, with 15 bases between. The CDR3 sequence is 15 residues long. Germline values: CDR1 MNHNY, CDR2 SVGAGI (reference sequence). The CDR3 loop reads CASSFKSTGDQPQHF. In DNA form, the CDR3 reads TGTGCCAGCAGTTTCAAATCGACAGGTGATCAGCCCCAGCATTTT.

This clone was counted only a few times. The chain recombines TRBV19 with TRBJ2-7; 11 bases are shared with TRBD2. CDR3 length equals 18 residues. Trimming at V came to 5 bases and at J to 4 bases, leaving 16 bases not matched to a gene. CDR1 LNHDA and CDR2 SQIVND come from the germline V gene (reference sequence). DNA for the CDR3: TGTGCCAGTAGTTCTAACTCTCTAGCGGGAGGTAGTTTGTACGAGCAGTACTTC. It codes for CASSSNSLAGGSLYEQYF.

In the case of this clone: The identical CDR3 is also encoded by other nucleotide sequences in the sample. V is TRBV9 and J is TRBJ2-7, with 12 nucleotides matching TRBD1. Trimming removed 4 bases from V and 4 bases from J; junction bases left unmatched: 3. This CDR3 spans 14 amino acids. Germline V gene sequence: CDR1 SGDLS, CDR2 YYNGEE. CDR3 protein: CASSPGQGAYEQYF. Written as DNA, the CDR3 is TGTGCCAGCAGCCCGGGACAGGGGGCTTACGAGCAGTACTTC.

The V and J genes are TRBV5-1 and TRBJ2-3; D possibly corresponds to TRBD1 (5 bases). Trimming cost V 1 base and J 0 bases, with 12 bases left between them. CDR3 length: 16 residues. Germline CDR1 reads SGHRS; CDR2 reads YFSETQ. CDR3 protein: CASSLQTVSSTDTQYF. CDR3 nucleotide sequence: TGCGCCAGCAGCTTGCAGACAGTCTCTAGCACAGATACGCAGTATTTT.

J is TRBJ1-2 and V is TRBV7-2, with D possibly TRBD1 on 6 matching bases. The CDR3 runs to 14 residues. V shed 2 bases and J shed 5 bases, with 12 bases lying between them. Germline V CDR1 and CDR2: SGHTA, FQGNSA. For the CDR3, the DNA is TGTGCCAGCAGCTTAAAGGGGGATTGGTATGGCTACACCTTC. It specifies CASSLKGDWYGYTF.

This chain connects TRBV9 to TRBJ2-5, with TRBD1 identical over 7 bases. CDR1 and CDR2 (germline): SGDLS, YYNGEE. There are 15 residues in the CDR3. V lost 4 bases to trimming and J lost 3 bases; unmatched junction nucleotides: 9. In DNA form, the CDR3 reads TGTGCCAGCAGCCCCACCGGGACAGCCAAAGAGACCCAGTACTTC. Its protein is CASSPTGTAKETQYF.

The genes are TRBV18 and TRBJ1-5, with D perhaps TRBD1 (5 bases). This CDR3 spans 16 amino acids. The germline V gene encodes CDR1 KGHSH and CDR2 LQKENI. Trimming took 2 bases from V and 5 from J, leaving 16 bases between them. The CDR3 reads CASSPVGGAVDQPQHF. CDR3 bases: TGTGCCAGCTCACCAGTTGGAGGGGCGGTTGATCAGCCCCAGCATTTT.

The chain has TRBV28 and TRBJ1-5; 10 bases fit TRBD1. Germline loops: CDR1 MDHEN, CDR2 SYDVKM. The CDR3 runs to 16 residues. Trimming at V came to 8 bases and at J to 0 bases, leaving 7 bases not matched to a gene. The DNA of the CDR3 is TGTGCCAGCTTAGGACAGGGGGGGAATAGCAATCAGCCCCAGCATTTT. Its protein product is CASLGQGGNSNQPQHF.

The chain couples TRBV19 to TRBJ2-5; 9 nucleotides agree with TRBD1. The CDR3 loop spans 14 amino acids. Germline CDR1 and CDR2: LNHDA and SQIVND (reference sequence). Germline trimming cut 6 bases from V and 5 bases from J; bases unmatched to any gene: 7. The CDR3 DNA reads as TGTGCCAGTAGAATGACAGGGGGTGGGGAGACCCAGTACTTC. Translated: CASRMTGGGETQYF.

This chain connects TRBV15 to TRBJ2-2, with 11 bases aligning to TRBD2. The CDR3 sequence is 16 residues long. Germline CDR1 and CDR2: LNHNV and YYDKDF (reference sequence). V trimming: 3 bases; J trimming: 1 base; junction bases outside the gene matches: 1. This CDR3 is CATSRTSGVNTGELFF. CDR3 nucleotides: TGTGCCACCAGCAGGACTAGCGGGGTGAACACCGGGGAGCTGTTTTTT.

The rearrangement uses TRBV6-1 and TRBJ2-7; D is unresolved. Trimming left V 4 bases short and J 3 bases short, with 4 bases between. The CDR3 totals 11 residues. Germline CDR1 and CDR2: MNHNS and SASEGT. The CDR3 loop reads CASSGHYEQYF. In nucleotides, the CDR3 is TGTGCCAGCAGTGGACACTACGAGCAGTACTTC.

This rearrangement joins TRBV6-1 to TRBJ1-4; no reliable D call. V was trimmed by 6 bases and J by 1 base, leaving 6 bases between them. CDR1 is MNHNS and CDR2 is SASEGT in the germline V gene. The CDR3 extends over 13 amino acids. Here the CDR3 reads CASRRGTNEKLFF. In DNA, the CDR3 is TGTGCCAGCAGACGGGGAACTAATGAAAAACTGTTTTTT.

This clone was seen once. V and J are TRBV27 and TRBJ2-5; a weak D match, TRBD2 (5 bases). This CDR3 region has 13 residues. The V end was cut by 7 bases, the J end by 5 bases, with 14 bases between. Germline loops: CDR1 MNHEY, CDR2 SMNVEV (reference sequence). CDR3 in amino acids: CASTGRRGETQYF. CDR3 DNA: TGTGCCAGCACTGGCAGGAGAGGGGAGACCCAGTACTTC.